This T cell receptor beta chain was sequenced in a study of CD8+CD57+ T cells in acquired aplastic anemia. Study information: DNA from sorted CD4+ and CD8+ cells averaged about 3.2 ug.

Genomic DNA constituted the template upon which TCR beta VDJ and CDR3 profiling was performed. Via MiXCR, TCRdb re-called the reads, giving one row per CDR3 protein. The table records about 120,000 distinct CDR3 sequences, 58% of them present only once. For this clonotype: Its antigen remains unidentified.

This CDR3 is built from 14 residues. V was trimmed by 6 bases and J by 9 bases, leaving 18 bases between them. Germline-derived CDR1 and CDR2 are KGHSH and LQKENI. Sequenced patients had shown CD8+CD57+ cell expansion by flow cytometry. Study conclusions and caveats: Roughly 31 was the count of CD8+ CDR3 sequences that patients shared with controls.

The sequencing input was sorted CD4+, CD8+, or CD8+CD57+ T cells (not recorded which) from PBMCs. The chain links TRBV18 to TRBJ2-1, with TRBD2 as a possible D gene (6 bases). The TCR was taken from a human donor with aplastic anemia. The CDR3 loop is CASSSGTSNSEQFF. CDR3 bases: TGTGCCAGCTCCTCCGGGACTTCCAATTCTGAGCAGTTCTTC. Using reference TRBV18 and TRBJ2-1 for the parts outside the CDR3, the full variable domain is NAGVMQNPRHLVRRRGQEARLRCSPMKGHSHVYWYRQLPEEGLKFMVYLQKENIIDESGMPKERFSAEFPKEGPSILRIQQVVRGDSAAYFCASSSGTSNSEQFFGPGTRLTVL.